This T cell receptor (beta chain) was recovered during a study of T cells in women clearing cervical HPV infection. As for the study in general: Donors had HPV16-related CIN3 or worse; 2 had invasive cancer. No precancer developed; the control's incident HPV16 infection cleared within 12 months.

CDR3 length equals 14 residues. V was pared by 1 base and J by 6 bases, with 12 bases between. CDR1 and CDR2 (germline): KGHSH, LQKENI. Libraries were prepared by immunoSEQ multiplex PCR; TCRdb keeps only in-frame clonotypes and omits some of them. The listing contains tens of thousands of clones. Comments on this clone: Antigen: not known. The CDR3 goes on 3 residues after the read ends, and that part is filled in from the germline J gene.

Study-wide points: T-cell numbers per sample were unknown and may explain richness differences.

The sequenced material came from blood buffy coat. V is TRBV18 and J is TRBJ1-1, with a tentative D call TRBD1 (6 bases). The source is a woman aged 18 to 75 with a cervical HPV16 infection that either progressed to CIN3+ or cleared (not recorded which). CDR3 region: CASSPLGQTSEAFF. CDR3 DNA (partial): TGTGCCAGCTCACCACTAGGACAGACATCTGAA.